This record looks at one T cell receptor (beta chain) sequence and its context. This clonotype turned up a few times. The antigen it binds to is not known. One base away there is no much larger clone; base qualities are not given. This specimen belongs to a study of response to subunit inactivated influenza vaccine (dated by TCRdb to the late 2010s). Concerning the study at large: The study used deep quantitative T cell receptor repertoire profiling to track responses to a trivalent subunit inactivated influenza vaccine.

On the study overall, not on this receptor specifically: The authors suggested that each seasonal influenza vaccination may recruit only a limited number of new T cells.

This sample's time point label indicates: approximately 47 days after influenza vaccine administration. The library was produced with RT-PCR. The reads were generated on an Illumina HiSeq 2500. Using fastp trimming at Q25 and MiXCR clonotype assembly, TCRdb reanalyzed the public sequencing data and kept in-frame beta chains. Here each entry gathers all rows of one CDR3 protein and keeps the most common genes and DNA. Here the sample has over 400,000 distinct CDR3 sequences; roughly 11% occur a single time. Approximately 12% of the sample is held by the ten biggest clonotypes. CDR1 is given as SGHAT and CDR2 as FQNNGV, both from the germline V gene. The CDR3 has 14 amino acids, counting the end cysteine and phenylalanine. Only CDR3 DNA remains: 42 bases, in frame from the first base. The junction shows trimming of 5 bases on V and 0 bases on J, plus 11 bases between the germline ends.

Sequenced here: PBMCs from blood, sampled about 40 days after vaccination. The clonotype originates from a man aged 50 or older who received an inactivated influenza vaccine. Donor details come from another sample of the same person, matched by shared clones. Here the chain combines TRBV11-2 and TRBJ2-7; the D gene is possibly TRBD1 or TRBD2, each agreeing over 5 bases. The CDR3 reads CASSIRDGSYEQYF. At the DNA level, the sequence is TGTGCCAGCAGCATCCGGGACGGCTCCTACGAGCAGTACTTC.